The entry that follows covers one T cell receptor (beta chain) sequence. Its antigen is not identified. Treatment given: oral pan-JAK inhibitor, 5-10 mg twice daily. Peripheral blood and lesional scalp punch biopsies came from alopecia areata patients. Extracted RNA was reverse transcribed into cDNA, the sequencing template. Sequenced by immunoSEQ multiplex PCR; TCRdb stores in-frame clones only, minus some. The sample has about 260,000 clones; about 62% are singletons. The data originate from a study of CD8+ T cells in alopecia areata. General study results and limits: Lesional scalp, notably in alopecia totalis/universalis, had clonality above that of normal scalp. Normal skin contains resident alphabeta T cells, and these are also sequenced in scalp samples.

Germline-derived CDR1 and CDR2 are SEHNR and FQNEAQ (reference sequence). The CDR3 spans 13 residues. Trimming cost V 6 bases and J 1 base; bases outside gene matches: 2. The chain is built from TRBV7-9 and TRBJ2-5, with TRBD1 matching 7 bases. The clonotype originates from a human donor with alopecia areata. The sample here was CD4+ T cells sorted from blood, taken around week 54, from a patient treated with tofacitinib. CDR3 nucleotides: TGTGCCAGCAGGGGGACAGTCCAAGAGACCCAGTACTTC. The encoded protein is CASRGTVQETQYF. Looking up the rest from reference TRBV7-9 and TRBJ2-5 gives the full variable domain: DTGVSQNPRHKITKRGQNVTFRCDPISEHNRLYWYRQTLGQGPEFLTYFQNEAQLEKSRLLSDRFSAERPKGSFSTLEIQRTEQGDSAMYLCASRGTVQETQYFGPGTRLLVL.